This T cell receptor beta chain was profiled in a study of Ad26.COV2.S vaccination and SARS-CoV-2 variants. Study summary: Among those in the COV1001 Ad26.COV2.S trial arm was the donor. Ad26.COV2.S, an intramuscular injection, was given once or twice 56 days apart.

Libraries were prepared by immunoSEQ multiplex PCR; TCRdb keeps only in-frame clonotypes and omits some of them. Of about 400,000 clones listed, 89% are singletons. Treatment noted: about 20 received Ad26.COV2.S at low or high dose, single or two shots; roughly five received placebo; per-sample allocation not given. Each sample was drawn 63 days after the first injection (of vaccine or placebo). With V trimmed by 4 bases and J by 8 bases, 9 bases remained unmatched. CDR3 size: 15 residues. CDR1 is SGHVS and CDR2 is FNYEAQ in the germline V gene. Study-level findings and limits: Vaccine recipients had higher spike-specific TCR breadth than placebo recipients.

This clone came up many times. Antigen: not known. The starting material was peripheral blood, obtained in a trial of Ad26.COV2.S vaccine versus placebo. This clonotype was sampled from a person aged 18 to 59 who received the Ad26.COV2.S COVID-19 vaccine or a placebo. The V call is TRBV7-6, the J call TRBJ2-1; 9 positions agree with TRBD1. CDR3 protein: CASSSLQGAGDEQFF. As DNA, the CDR3 is TGTGCCAGCAGCTCATTACAGGGGGCGGGCGATGAGCAGTTCTTC.